This T cell receptor beta chain was observed in a study of T cells after yellow fever vaccination. There are a few counts of this clonotype. MiXCR, run by TCRdb on the 5' RACE reads, gives a single entry per CDR3 protein. The profile shows some 500,000 distinct CDR3 sequences, roughly 14% of them singletons. CDR1 is SGHTA, CDR2 FQGNSA, per germline. This CDR3 has 19 amino acids. V dropped 1 base and J dropped 1; count of bases not matched to a gene: 11. This clonotype was sampled from a man aged 25-40 years who received the YFV17D yellow fever vaccine. The chain has TRBV7-2 and TRBJ2-3, with 10 bases lining up with TRBD2. This sample comprised PBMCs, obtained on the day of the yellow fever booster vaccination. CDR3 DNA sequence: TGTGCCAGCAGCTTAGGGCTAGCGGGAGACCTCCGGGGCACAGATACGCAGTATTTT. It translates to CASSLGLAGDLRGTDTQYF.